These 2 T cell receptor beta chains were sequenced from one sample in a study of CD8+ T cells in alopecia areata. Investigators isolated RNA and reverse transcribed it into cDNA to act as the sequencing template. The assay was immunoSEQ multiplex PCR, and TCRdb's table has in-frame clones only and misses some. The sample holds around 100,000 clones, more than 75% seen once. The treatment: oral pan-JAK inhibitor, 5-10 mg twice daily. Material: CD8+ T cells sorted from blood, obtained at approximately week 30, from a patient treated with tofacitinib. All receptors derive from a human donor with alopecia areata.

The chain couples TRBV29-1 to TRBJ2-3; 7 nucleotides line up with TRBD1. The CDR3 sequence is 14 residues long. Germline loops: CDR1 SQVTM, CDR2 ANQGSEA. The trim removed 1 base at V and 5 bases at J, leaving 6 bases unmatched. The CDR3 protein is CSVEGQGVVDTQYF. In nucleotides, the CDR3 is TGCAGCGTTGAAGGTCAGGGGGTAGTAGATACGCAGTATTTT.

This clone has more than one count but fewer than ten. The chain couples TRBV27 to TRBJ2-7; D not resolved. With 4 bases removed from V and 0 bases from J, the gap between germline ends came to 10 bases. This CDR3 region has 14 residues. From germline, CDR1 is MNHEY and CDR2 SMNVEV (reference sequence). The CDR3 here is CASSSFGPSYEQYF. In DNA form, the CDR3 reads TGTGCCAGCAGTTCTTTTGGGCCCTCCTACGAGCAGTACTTC.